The T cell receptor (beta chain) under discussion was sequenced for a study of Ad26.COV2.S vaccination and SARS-CoV-2 variants. On the study more broadly: Administration of Ad26.COV2.S was intramuscular, either once or twice 56 days apart.

The study's findings and limits: The TCR breadth and depth analyses may have produced an underestimate of total T cell responses. Ad26.COV2.S recipients had broader spike-specific TCRs (P = 0.0014).

A word on this clone: Its specificity is unknown.

This CDR3 is built from 13 residues. V was clipped by 2 bases and J by 2 bases, with 5 bases between them. Germline CDR1 SGHKS, CDR2 YYEKEE (reference sequence). Repertoires were generated with immunoSEQ multiplex PCR, while TCRdb's copy carries only in-frame clones and drops some. The repertoire consists of about 480,000 clones, with around 85% occurring once and the leading ten covering roughly 13%. Treatment here: some 20 received Ad26.COV2.S at low or high dose, single or two shots; about 5 received placebo; per-sample allocation not given. The investigators took samples on day 63 after the first vaccine or placebo injection. This person who donated was an adult of 18-55 years in Boston.

The gene calls are TRBV5-5 and TRBJ1-5, with D hard to call. Material: peripheral blood, obtained in a trial of Ad26.COV2.S vaccine versus placebo. The TCR sequence derives from a person aged 18-65 years who received the Ad26.COV2.S COVID-19 vaccine or a placebo. CDR3 in amino acids: CASSFDGNQPQHF. CDR3 in DNA: TGTGCCAGCAGCTTCGATGGCAATCAGCCCCAGCATTTT.